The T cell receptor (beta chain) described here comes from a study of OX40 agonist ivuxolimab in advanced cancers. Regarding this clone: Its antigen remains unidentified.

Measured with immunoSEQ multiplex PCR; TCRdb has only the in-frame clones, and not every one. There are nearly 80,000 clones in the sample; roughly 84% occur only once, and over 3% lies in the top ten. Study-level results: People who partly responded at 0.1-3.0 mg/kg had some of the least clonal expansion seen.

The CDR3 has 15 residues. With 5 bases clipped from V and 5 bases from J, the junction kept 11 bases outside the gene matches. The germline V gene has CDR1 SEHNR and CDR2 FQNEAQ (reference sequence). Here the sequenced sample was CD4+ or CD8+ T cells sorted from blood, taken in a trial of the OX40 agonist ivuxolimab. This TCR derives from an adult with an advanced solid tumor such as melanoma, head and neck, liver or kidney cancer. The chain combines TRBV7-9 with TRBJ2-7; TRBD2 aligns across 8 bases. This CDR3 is CASSKAGTSTDEQYF. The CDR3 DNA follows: TGTGCCAGCAGCAAAGCCGGGACTAGTACCGACGAGCAGTACTTC.